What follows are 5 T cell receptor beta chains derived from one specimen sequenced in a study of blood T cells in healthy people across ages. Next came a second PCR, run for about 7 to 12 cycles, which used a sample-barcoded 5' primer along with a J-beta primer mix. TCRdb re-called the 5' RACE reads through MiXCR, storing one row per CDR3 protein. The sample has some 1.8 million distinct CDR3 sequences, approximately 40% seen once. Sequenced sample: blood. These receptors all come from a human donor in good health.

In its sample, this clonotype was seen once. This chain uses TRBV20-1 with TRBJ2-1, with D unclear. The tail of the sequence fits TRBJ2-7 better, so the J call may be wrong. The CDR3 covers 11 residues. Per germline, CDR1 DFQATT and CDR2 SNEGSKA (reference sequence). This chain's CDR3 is CSASDGYEQYF. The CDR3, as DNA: TGCAGTGCTAGTGACGGATACGAGCAGTACTTC.

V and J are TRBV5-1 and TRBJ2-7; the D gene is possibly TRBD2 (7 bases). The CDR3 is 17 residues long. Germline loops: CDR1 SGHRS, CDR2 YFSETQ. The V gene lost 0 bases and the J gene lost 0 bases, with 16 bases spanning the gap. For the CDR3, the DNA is TGCGCCAGCAGCTTGGGCGGCGGGGGCTGGAGCTCCTACGAGCAGTACTTC. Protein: CASSLGGGGWSSYEQYF.

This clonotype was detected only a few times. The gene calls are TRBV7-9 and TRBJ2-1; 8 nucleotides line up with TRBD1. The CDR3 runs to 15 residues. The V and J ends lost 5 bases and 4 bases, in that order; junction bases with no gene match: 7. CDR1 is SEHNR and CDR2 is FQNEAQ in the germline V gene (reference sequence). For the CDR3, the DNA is TGTGCCAGCAGCCCGACAGGGGCGTCATACAATGAGCAGTTCTTC. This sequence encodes CASSPTGASYNEQFF.

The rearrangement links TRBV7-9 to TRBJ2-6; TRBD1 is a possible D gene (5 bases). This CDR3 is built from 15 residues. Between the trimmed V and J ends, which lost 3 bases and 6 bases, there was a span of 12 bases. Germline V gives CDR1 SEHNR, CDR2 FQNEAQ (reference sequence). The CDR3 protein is CASSFQGREANVLTF. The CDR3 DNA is TGTGCCAGCAGCTTTCAGGGAAGAGAGGCCAACGTCCTGACTTTC.

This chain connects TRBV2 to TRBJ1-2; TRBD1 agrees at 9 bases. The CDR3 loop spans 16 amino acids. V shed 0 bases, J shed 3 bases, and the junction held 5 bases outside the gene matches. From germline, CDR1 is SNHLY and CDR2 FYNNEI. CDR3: CASSEAWDRAYYGYTF. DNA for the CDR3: TGTGCCAGCAGTGAAGCGTGGGACAGGGCTTACTATGGCTACACCTTC.